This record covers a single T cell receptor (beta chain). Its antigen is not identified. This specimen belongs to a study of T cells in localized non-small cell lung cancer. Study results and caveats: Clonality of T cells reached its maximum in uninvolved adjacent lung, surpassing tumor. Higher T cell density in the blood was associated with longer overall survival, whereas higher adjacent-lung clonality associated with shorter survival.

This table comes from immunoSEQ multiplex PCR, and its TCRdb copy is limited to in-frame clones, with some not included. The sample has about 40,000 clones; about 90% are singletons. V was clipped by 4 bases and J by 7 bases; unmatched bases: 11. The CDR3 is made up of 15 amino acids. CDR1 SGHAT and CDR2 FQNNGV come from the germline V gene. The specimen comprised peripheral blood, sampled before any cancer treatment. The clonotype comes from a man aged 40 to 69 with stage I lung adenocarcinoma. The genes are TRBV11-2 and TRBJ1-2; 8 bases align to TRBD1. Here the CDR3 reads CASSSRQGAVSGYTF. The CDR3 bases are TGTGCCAGCAGCTCAAGGCAGGGGGCCGTCTCTGGCTACACCTTC.